These 5 T cell receptor beta chains share one sample of origin, sequenced in a study of T cell responses to AZD1222 COVID-19 vaccine. Clones were read by immunoSEQ multiplex PCR, and TCRdb kept only the in-frame ones, dropping some. This table holds more than 150,000 clones, 87% found once. The sample in question was peripheral blood, obtained 28 days after the second AZD1222 dose. All receptors derive from an adult who received the AZD1222 COVID-19 vaccine.

This chain joins TRBV2 and TRBJ1-6; 9 bases map to TRBD1. This CDR3 has 18 residues. From germline, CDR1 is SNHLY and CDR2 FYNNEI. With 4 bases clipped from V and 2 bases from J, the junction kept 9 bases outside the gene matches. The CDR3 loop reads CASSARSGTGTYNSPLHF. CDR3 in DNA: TGTGCCAGCAGTGCCAGATCCGGGACAGGGACCTATAATTCACCCCTCCACTTT.

CDR3 coding DNA: TGTGCCAGTCCCACAGGGGGGGGCACTGAAGCTTTCTTT. Translation gives CASPTGGGTEAFF. V usage is TRBV6-5 and J usage is TRBJ1-1; TRBD1 matches 8 bases. The V gene end was trimmed by 9 bases and the J gene end by 4 bases; junction bases not matched to a gene: 7. CDR1 MNHEY and CDR2 SVGAGI come from the germline V gene. The CDR3 extends over 13 amino acids.

The CDR3 DNA reads TGTGCCAGCAGCTCGGACGGACTAGCGAGTTACAATGAGCAGTTCTTC. It is translated as CASSSDGLASYNEQFF. The chain recombines TRBV11-2 with TRBJ2-1; 9 bases are shared with TRBD2. This CDR3 region has 16 residues. Trimming at V came to 4 bases and at J to 4 bases, leaving 8 bases not matched to a gene. The V gene's germline CDR1 is SGHAT and CDR2 FQNNGV.

V usage is TRBV29-1 and J usage is TRBJ1-2; 7 bases fit TRBD1. The CDR3 runs 13 residues. The germline V gene has CDR1 SQVTM and CDR2 ANQGSEA. V was clipped by 3 bases and J by 4 bases; unmatched bases: 5. CDR3: CSVDSRGGYGYTF. CDR3 nucleotides: TGCAGCGTTGATTCCAGGGGGGGCTATGGCTACACCTTC. The full variable domain, with the rest looked up from reference TRBV29-1 and TRBJ1-2, is SAVISQKPSRDICQRGTSLTIQCQVDSQVTMMFWYRQQPGQSLTLIATANQGSEATYESGFVIDKFPISRPNLTFSTLTVSNMSPEDSSIYLCSVDSRGGYGYTFGSGTRLTVV.

The genes are TRBV7-8 and TRBJ2-7; 8 bases fit TRBD2. This CDR3 has 15 amino acids. Germline CDR1 reads SGHVS; CDR2 reads FQNEAQ. V was pared by 4 bases and J by 4 bases, with 9 bases of the junction left unmatched. This CDR3 reads CASSSAREGHYEQYF. The CDR3 nucleotides are TGTGCCAGCAGCTCCGCCCGGGAGGGGCATTACGAGCAGTACTTC.